A selection of T cell receptor beta chains follows, all from one sample in a study of T cell repertoires in cytomegalovirus infection. Antigens of these TCRs are unknown. TCRdb reprocessed the reads via MiXCR and lists one record per CDR3 protein. The repertoire consists of about 400,000 distinct CDR3 sequences, with just under 35% occurring once and the leading ten covering approximately 12%. The sample consisted of cultured PBMCs, taken from culture after CMV antigen stimulation. The receptor source for this set is a human donor in good health (CMV status not recorded). Some clones in this sample may be carry-over from other donors' samples. The CDR3 runs from the conserved cysteine through the conserved F or W. D genes are given only for firm matches. Clone size is stated in some rows and not others, as once, few, many or a class when expanded.

abundance	v_gene	j_gene	d_gene	CDR3nt	CDR3aa
-	TRBV28	TRBJ1-2	TRBD1	TGTGCCAGCAGTCTGGGACAGCTGAACTATGGCTACACCTTC	CASSLGQLNYGYTF
-	TRBV9	TRBJ1-2	TRBD1	TGTGCCAGCAGCACCGGGGGACAGGGCGGTGGCTACACCTTC	CASSTGGQGGGYTF
-	TRBV7-8	TRBJ2-5	TRBD1	TGTGCCAGCAGCTTAAAAAGGACAGGGGTTCAGACCCAGTACTTC	CASSLKRTGVQTQYF
-	TRBV25-1	TRBJ1-4	TRBD1	TGTGCCAGCAGTGAATGGGACAGGGGCTCTGAAAAACTGTTTTTT	CASSEWDRGSEKLFF
few	TRBV7-6	TRBJ1-2	-	TGTGCCAGCAGCCCTCCTGCTAACTATGGCTACACCTTC	CASSPPANYGYTF
few	TRBV7-8	TRBJ2-3	-	TGTGCCAGCACTCATTTTGGAATTCCAGATACGCAGTATTTT	CASTHFGIPDTQYF
few	TRBV28	TRBJ1-4	-	TGTGCCAGCAGCCGACAGATTAATGAAAAACTGTTTTTT	CASSRQINEKLFF
few	TRBV11-2	TRBJ2-2	-	TGTGCCAGCAGAAGACGAGGGGGGAGGACGAACACCGGGGAGCTGTTTTTT	CASRRRGGRTNTGELFF
few	TRBV6-2/TRBV6-3	TRBJ2-1	-	TGTGCCAGCAGACCGCGGGTAGCGGCTAACGAGCAGTTCTTC	CASRPRVAANEQFF
-	TRBV20-1	TRBJ2-7	TRBD1	TGCAGTGCACCTGACAGGGGCCTGGGCAACGAGCAGTACTTC	CSAPDRGLGNEQYF
-	TRBV19	TRBJ1-5	TRBD1	TGTGCCAGTAACCCTCGGACAGGGCAGACTAGGACTAGCAATCAGCCCCAGCATTTT	CASNPRTGQTRTSNQPQHF
-	TRBV5-3	TRBJ1-2	-	TGTGCCAGCAGCTTGGATGGACTCAGTGACTACACCTTC	CASSLDGLSDYTF
-	TRBV6-5	TRBJ1-2	TRBD1	TGTGCCAGCAGGAGGGGACAGGGGAGGGGCTATGGCTACACCTTC	CASRRGQGRGYGYTF
few	TRBV20-1	TRBJ2-1	TRBD1	TGCAGTGCAACAGGGGGAAGCGTTTGGCAGTTCTTC	CSATGGSVWQFF
-	TRBV7-9	TRBJ2-5	-	TGTGCCAGCAGCCCGAATTGGGCGTGGAACCAAGAGACCCAGTACTTC	CASSPNWAWNQETQYF
-	TRBV6-8	TRBJ1-5	TRBD1	TGTGCCAGCAGCCATCAAAGACAGGGGAGCAATCAGCCCCAGCATTTT	CASSHQRQGSNQPQHF
many	TRBV7-2	TRBJ2-1	-	TGTGCCAGCAGCGGCCCGGACCATAAGGATGAGCAGTTCTTC	CASSGPDHKDEQFF
few	TRBV12-3/TRBV12-4	TRBJ1-2	-	TGTGCCAGCAGTTCAGTCTCCTATGGCTACACCTTC	CASSSVSYGYTF
-	TRBV7-2	TRBJ2-7	TRBD1	TGTGCCAGCAGCGCCCCTAGGACAGGGTTCTCCTACGAGCAGTACTTC	CASSAPRTGFSYEQYF
-	TRBV7-9	TRBJ2-5	-	TGTGCCAGCAGCCATCGGGACAATAGGAGGGAGACCCAGTACTTC	CASSHRDNRRETQYF
-	TRBV20-1	TRBJ2-7	-	TGCAGTGCTTTGATAGGTTACGAGCAGTACTTC	CSALIGYEQYF
few	TRBV28	TRBJ2-4	-	TGTGCCAGCAGGGAGGCCAAAAACATTCAGTACTTC	CASREAKNIQYF
few	TRBV4-3	TRBJ1-4	-	TGCGCCAGCAGCCAAGATGGCAGGGGAAAGAATGAAAAACTGTTTTTT	CASSQDGRGKNEKLFF
few	TRBV28	TRBJ1-5	-	TGTGCCAGCAGTCCCCCATCATATAGCAATCAGCCCCAGCATTTT	CASSPPSYSNQPQHF
few	TRBV6-2/TRBV6-3	TRBJ2-7	-	TGTGCCAGCAGAGACGGGACCTTCGCCTACGAGCAGTACTTC	CASRDGTFAYEQYF
-	TRBV12-5	TRBJ2-5	TRBD2	TGTGCTAGTGGTCTAGCGGGAGCGGGGGAGACCCAGTACTTC	CASGLAGAGETQYF
once	TRBV19	TRBJ2-1	TRBD2	TGTGCCAGTACCTCCTCGGGGAGGGCCGATGAGCAGTTCTTC	CASTSSGRADEQFF